The text below deals with one T cell receptor beta chain. What it binds is unknown. These data originate in a study of beta chain features in type 1 diabetes. Broader study findings: A moderate, significant TCRB CDR3 shortening appeared in type 1 diabetes across four CD4+ subsets.

Expressed TCRB transcripts got sequenced, as all isolated RNA was reverse transcribed. Measured with immunoSEQ multiplex PCR; TCRdb has only the in-frame clones, and not every one. Here the sample spans hundreds of thousands of clones, around 15% being singletons. The CDR3 loop spans 17 amino acids. V shed 0 bases and J shed 0 bases, with 15 bases lying between them. The germline gives CDR1 SGHRS, CDR2 YFSETQ. This sequence was found in a man younger than 35 with type 1 diabetes. The specimen sequenced was naive CD4+ T cells from blood. The chain recombines TRBV5-1 with TRBJ1-1; D perhaps matches TRBD1 (5 bases). CDR3 sequence reads: CASSLVWTDIMNTEAFF. CDR3 bases: TGCGCCAGCAGCTTGGTTTGGACGGACATCATGAACACTGAAGCTTTCTTT.